This TCR beta chain was sequenced for a study of cytomegalovirus exposure and HLA in healthy donors. As for the study in general: The same platform was used for the 90 to 150 validation repertoires as for the approximately 610 first-cohort repertoires, as reported in a later analysis. Study outcomes and limitations: The tendency of first-cohort TCR clusters to co-occur in the 120 or so validation repertoires was identified by a subsequent analysis. Rarity marked most TCR sequences, yet some public TCRs occurred in many donors. Researchers counted about 150 TCR beta chains as cytomegalovirus-associated.

Unmatched junction bases numbered 14, after V lost 6 bases and J lost 6 bases. CDR1 is MDHEN, CDR2 SYDVKM, per germline. There are 16 residues in the CDR3. Comments on this clone: What it binds is unknown.

The table came from immunoSEQ multiplex PCR; TCRdb's copy has only in-frame clones and leaves some out. The table shows 78,000 or so clones, with 90% to 95% occurring only once. The receptor was isolated from a young woman in good health and CMV-seropositive. Source material: PBMCs. The chain is built from TRBV28 and TRBJ1-5, with 7 bases identical to TRBD1. The DNA for the CDR3 is TGTGCCAGCAGGCCCACCACGACAGGGTTTGGTCAGCCCCAGCATTTT. Translated: CASRPTTTGFGQPQHF. Full variable domain (remainder filled in from reference TRBV28 and TRBJ1-5): DVKVTQSSRYLVKRTGEKVFLECVQDMDHENMFWYRQDPGLGLRLIYFSYDVKMKEKGDIPEGYSVSREKKERFSLILESASTNQTSMYLCASRPTTTGFGQPQHFGDGTRLSIL.